This is a list of T cell receptor beta chains from one sample in a study of shared T cell receptors in the human thymus. The method was immunoSEQ multiplex PCR; TCRdb's version includes in-frame clones alone and lacks a portion of them. The data show roughly 660,000 clones, with 85% to 90% seen just once and around 0.01% held by the top ten. A further study also used this sample, focusing on human thymus T cells.

Specimen: thymocytes. The receptors derive from a boy in the first two years of life with a congenital heart defect. Each CDR3 is given with its conserved first and last residue. The D gene is left open where the match is weak. Expanded clones are given a class, and other clones once, few, many or no size at all.

j_call clone_size d_call v_call cdr3_nt cdr3_aa
TRBJ2-1 once NA TRBV6-5 TGTGCCAGCACCCATTACTCAGGCGCCTACAATGAGCAGTTCTTC CASTHYSGAYNEQFF
TRBJ2-3 NA NA TRBV28 TGTGCCAGCAGTTCTGAGCGTAGCACAGATACGCAGTATTTT CASSSERSTDTQYF
TRBJ2-5 NA NA TRBV5-6 TGTGCCATGGCGGGGAGAAACGATGAGACCCAGTACTTC CAMAGRNDETQYF
TRBJ2-6 NA TRBD1 TRBV4-3 TGCGCCAGCAGCCAAGGAGAGACAGGGGGTGCCTCTGGGGCCAACGTCCTGACTTTC CASSQGETGGASGANVLTF
TRBJ2-7 NA TRBD2 TRBV10-3 TGTGCCATCAGTTCTCCGGGACTAGCGGGAGGGCGGGTTCTGCACGAGCAGTACTTC CAISSPGLAGGRVLHEQYF
TRBJ1-1 NA NA TRBV6-6 TGTGCCAGCAGTTACGGACAGCCCGGTGCAACTGAAGCTTTCTTT CASSYGQPGATEAFF
TRBJ2-2 NA TRBD2 TRBV9 TGTGCCAGCAGCCCCGGCGGGAGGGACACCGGGGAGCTGTTTTTT CASSPGGRDTGELFF
TRBJ2-3 NA TRBD2 TRBV4-3 TGCGCCAGCAGCCAAGAAGGTCGCGGGAGATGGTTTTCCCCAGATACGCAGTATTTT CASSQEGRGRWFSPDTQYF
TRBJ2-1 NA NA TRBV4-1 TGCGCCAGCAGCCTCCGGGAGAGCGGACACTACAATGAGCAGTTCTTC CASSLRESGHYNEQFF
TRBJ2-5 NA TRBD2 TRBV5-6 TGTGCCAGCAGCAAGAGGTCCCGGGACTACCGGGTGGCGGAGACCCAGTACTTC CASSKRSRDYRVAETQYF
TRBJ1-3 NA TRBD1 TRBV29-1 TGCAGCGTGGGACAGGGAGGAAACACCATATATTTT CSVGQGGNTIYF
TRBJ1-4 few NA TRBV5-1 TGCGCCAGCAGCCTGTGTGGGCCAAATGAAAAACTGTTTTTT CASSLCGPNEKLFF
TRBJ2-1 NA TRBD1 TRBV5-1 TGCGCCAGCAGCTTAGACAGGGGGCGCCGCAATGAGCAGTTCTTC CASSLDRGRRNEQFF
TRBJ2-7 NA TRBD2 TRBV7-9 TGTGCCAGCAGCTTAGGAGTCTGCGAGCGGGAGAACCACGAGCAGTACTTC CASSLGVCERENHEQYF
TRBJ2-7 NA NA TRBV7-2 TGTGCCAGCAGGCCTCGCATCCGACAGGGACTTAGCTCCTACGAGCAGTACTTC CASRPRIRQGLSSYEQYF
TRBJ1-3 once NA TRBV25-1 TGTGCCAGCACTGCCGGGTCTGGAAACACCATATATTTT CASTAGSGNTIYF
TRBJ2-7 NA TRBD2 TRBV28 TGTGCCAGCAGTCTGCCATCGGGGACTAGCGGGAGGACGTCCTACGAGCAGTACTTC CASSLPSGTSGRTSYEQYF
TRBJ2-7 once NA TRBV10-3 TGTGCCATCAGTGAGTCTTCCCCGGGACTCAACTCCTACGAGCAGTACTTC CAISESSPGLNSYEQYF
TRBJ1-2 NA NA TRBV4-1 TGCGCCAGCAGAGAACCAAACGAGGACTATGGCTACACCTTC CASREPNEDYGYTF
TRBJ2-1 NA NA TRBV25-1 TGTGCCAGCAGTGGTGGGAGCCCCAGCTCCTACAATGAGCAGTTCTTC CASSGGSPSSYNEQFF
TRBJ1-5 NA TRBD1 TRBV7-8 TGTGCCAGCAGCCAACCGACAGGGGGAGGGATGCGGAGCAATCAGCCCCAGCATTTT CASSQPTGGGMRSNQPQHF
TRBJ2-7 NA TRBD2 TRBV7-8 TGTGCCAGCAGCAACCCTCCGACTAGCCGGGCATACGAGCAGTACTTC CASSNPPTSRAYEQYF
TRBJ1-5 NA TRBD1 TRBV27 TGTGCCAGCAGTAGTACCCGGGACAGGGAGGGCAATCAGCCCCAGCATTTT CASSSTRDREGNQPQHF
TRBJ2-2 NA NA TRBV5-1 TGCGCCAGCAGCTTGGGAGGGCTTCCCGGGGAGCTGTTTTTT CASSLGGLPGELFF
TRBJ2-7 NA NA TRBV30 TGTGCCTGGAGTAACGGCTCCTACGAGCAGTACTTC CAWSNGSYEQYF
TRBJ2-3 NA TRBD2 TRBV6-6 TGTGCCAGCAGTACCCTAGCGGGAGTCGGCACAGATACGCAGTATTTT CASSTLAGVGTDTQYF
TRBJ1-2 NA TRBD1 TRBV5-7 TGTGCCAGCAGCTTGGCAGGCCCAGACAGGGGATTCTATGGCTACACCTTC CASSLAGPDRGFYGYTF
TRBJ2-3 NA NA TRBV9 TGTGCCAGCAGCGTAGCTTGCCGGGGGGCGGTCCCAGATACGCAGTATTTT CASSVACRGAVPDTQYF
TRBJ1-5 NA NA TRBV11-2 TGTGCCAGCACCCAGGGTCCAAATCAGCCCCAGCATTTT CASTQGPNQPQHF
TRBJ1-4 NA TRBD1 TRBV14 TGTGCCAGCAGCCAAGGGGCGCGGGACAGGGGGATGACAACTAATGAAAAACTGTTTTTT CASSQGARDRGMTTNEKLFF
TRBJ1-1 NA TRBD1 TRBV11-2 TGTGCCAGCAGCTTAGTGGGTAGCACAGGGGGCACTGAAGCTTTCTTT CASSLVGSTGGTEAFF
TRBJ2-7 once TRBD1 TRBV25-1 TGTGCCAGCAGTGCCACCCTCGCCGGGACAGGGGTTCACGAGCAGTACTTC CASSATLAGTGVHEQYF
TRBJ1-1 NA TRBD1 TRBV30 TGTGCCTGGGGACCGACAGGGGCTGAAGCTTTCTTT CAWGPTGAEAFF
TRBJ2-1 NA TRBD1 TRBV10-3 TGTGCCATCAGTGAGCGAAACAGGGGGACGGACAATGAGCAGTTCTTC CAISERNRGTDNEQFF
TRBJ1-2 NA TRBD1 TRBV7-8 TGTGCCAGCAGCGAGGGGGCAGGGGGCCGTGGCTACACCTTC CASSEGAGGRGYTF
TRBJ2-7 NA TRBD1 TRBV19 TGTGCCAGTAGTCTCATAGGACAGGGGCACGAGCAGTACTTC CASSLIGQGHEQYF
TRBJ2-3 NA TRBD1 TRBV27 TGTGCCAGCAGTTTATGCTGGACAGGATTCACAGATACGCAGTATTTT CASSLCWTGFTDTQYF
TRBJ1-2 NA NA TRBV15 TGTGCCACCAGCAGAGTGGCAGGGGCTAACTATGGCTACACCTTC CATSRVAGANYGYTF
TRBJ1-3 few NA TRBV2 TGTGCCAGCACGAGGGGCAGGGGCCCTGGAAACACCATATATTTT CASTRGRGPGNTIYF
TRBJ2-5 NA TRBD1 TRBV30 TGTGCCTGGGGGGGACAGACCCAAGAGACCCAGTACTTC CAWGGQTQETQYF
TRBJ1-3 NA TRBD1 TRBV5-1 TGCGCCAGCAGCTTGGGTAGGGGGCCTGGAAACACCATATATTTT CASSLGRGPGNTIYF
TRBJ1-5 NA NA TRBV7-2 TGTGCCAGCGTTTTGTTTTATAGCAATCAGCCCCAGCATTTT CASVLFYSNQPQHF
TRBJ1-5 NA TRBD1 TRBV28 TGTGCCAGCAGTATGAACAGGGGTCTTAACCGTAATCAGCCCCAGCATTTT CASSMNRGLNRNQPQHF
TRBJ2-1 NA TRBD2 TRBV18 TGTGCCAGCTCACCGGTAGCGGGAGGACTTTACAATGAGCAGTTCTTC CASSPVAGGLYNEQFF
TRBJ2-7 NA NA TRBV5-1 TGCGCCAGCAGCTTGGAGCGTACCTTATTACACGAGCAGTACTTC CASSLERTLLHEQYF
TRBJ1-2 NA NA TRBV6-1 TGTGCCAGCAGCGTCATCGCAGGGAATGGCTACACCTTC CASSVIAGNGYTF
TRBJ1-1 NA NA TRBV5-8 TGTGCCAGCAGCTTGGCCCTTGAAGCTTTCTTT CASSLALEAFF
TRBJ1-1 NA TRBD1 TRBV6-1 TGTGCCAGCGAAGGGACAGGAGCTTTCTTT CASEGTGAFF
TRBJ1-2 NA NA TRBV23-1 TGCGCCAGCAGTCAACCGACCCCGGGTCCCGGCTACACCTTC CASSQPTPGPGYTF
TRBJ2-2 NA TRBD2 TRBV7-9 TGTGCCAGCAGCTTTCCCCCCCCGAGGAGCGGGAGGGCCGCCGGGGAGCTGTTTTTT CASSFPPPRSGRAAGELFF
TRBJ1-1 NA NA TRBV4-1 TGCGCCAGCAGCCTTCAGGTGATGAACACTGAAGCTTTCTTT CASSLQVMNTEAFF
TRBJ2-2 NA TRBD2 TRBV7-3 TGTGCCAGCAGCCTGGGCAGTGGACTAGCGGGGTCCGGGGAGCTGTTTTTT CASSLGSGLAGSGELFF
TRBJ1-3 few TRBD1 TRBV19 TGTGCCAGTAGTATGAGGGACTGGGACAGGGCCCCCGCTGGAAACACCATATATTTT CASSMRDWDRAPAGNTIYF
TRBJ2-7 NA TRBD2 TRBV14 TGTGCCAGCAGCCAAGGGGCAGCGGGGTCCTACGAGCAGTACTTC CASSQGAAGSYEQYF